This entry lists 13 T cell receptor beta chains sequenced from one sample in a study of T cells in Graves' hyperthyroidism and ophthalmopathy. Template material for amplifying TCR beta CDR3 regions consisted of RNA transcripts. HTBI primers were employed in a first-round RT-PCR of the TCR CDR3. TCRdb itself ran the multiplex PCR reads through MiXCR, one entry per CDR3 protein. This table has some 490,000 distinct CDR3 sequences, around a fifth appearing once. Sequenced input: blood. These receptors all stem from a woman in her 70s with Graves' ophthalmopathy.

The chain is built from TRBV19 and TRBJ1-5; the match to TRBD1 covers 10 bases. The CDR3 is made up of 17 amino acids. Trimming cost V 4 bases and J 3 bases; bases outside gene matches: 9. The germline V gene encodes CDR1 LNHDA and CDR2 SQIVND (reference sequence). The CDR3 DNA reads TGTGCCAGTAGTAAGGTCGGGACAGGGGTCACCAATCAGCCCCAGCATTTT. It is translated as CASSKVGTGVTNQPQHF.

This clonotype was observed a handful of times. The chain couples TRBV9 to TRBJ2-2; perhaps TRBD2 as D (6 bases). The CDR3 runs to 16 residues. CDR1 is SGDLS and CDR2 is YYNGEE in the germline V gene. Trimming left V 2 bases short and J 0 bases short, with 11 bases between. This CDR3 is CASSVRGTANTGELFF. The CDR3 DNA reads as TGTGCCAGCAGCGTGCGCGGGACGGCGAACACCGGGGAGCTGTTTTTT.

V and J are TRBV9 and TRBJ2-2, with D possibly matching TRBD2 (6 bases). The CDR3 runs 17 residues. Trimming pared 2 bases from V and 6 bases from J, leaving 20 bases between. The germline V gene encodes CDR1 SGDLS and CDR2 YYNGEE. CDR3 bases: TGTGCCAGCAGCGTCAGGAGTGGCGGAGGAGGGGCCGGGGAGCTGTTTTTT. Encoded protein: CASSVRSGGGGAGELFF.

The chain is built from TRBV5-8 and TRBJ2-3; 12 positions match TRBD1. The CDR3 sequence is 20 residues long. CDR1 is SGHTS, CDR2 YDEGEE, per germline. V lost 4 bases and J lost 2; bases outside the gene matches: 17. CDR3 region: CASSPPVGTGGPQPTDTQYF. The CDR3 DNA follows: TGTGCCAGCAGCCCCCCGGTGGGGACAGGGGGCCCTCAGCCCACAGATACGCAGTATTTT.

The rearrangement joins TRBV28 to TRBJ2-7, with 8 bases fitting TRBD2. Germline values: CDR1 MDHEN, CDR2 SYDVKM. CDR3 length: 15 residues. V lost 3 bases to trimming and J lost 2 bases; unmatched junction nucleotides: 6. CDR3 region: CASSFTTGGTYEQYF. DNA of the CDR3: TGTGCCAGCAGTTTCACAACGGGAGGGACCTACGAGCAGTACTTC. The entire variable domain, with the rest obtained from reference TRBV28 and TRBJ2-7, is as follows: DVKVTQSSRYLVKRTGEKVFLECVQDMDHENMFWYRQDPGLGLRLIYFSYDVKMKEKGDIPEGYSVSREKKERFSLILESASTNQTSMYLCASSFTTGGTYEQYFGPGTRLTVT.

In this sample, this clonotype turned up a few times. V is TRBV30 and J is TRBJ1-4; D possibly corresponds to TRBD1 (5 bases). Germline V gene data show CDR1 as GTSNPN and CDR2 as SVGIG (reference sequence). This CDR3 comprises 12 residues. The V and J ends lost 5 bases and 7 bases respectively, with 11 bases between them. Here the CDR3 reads CAWGATREKLFF. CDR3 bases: TGTGCCTGGGGGGCTACCCGTGAAAAACTGTTTTTT.

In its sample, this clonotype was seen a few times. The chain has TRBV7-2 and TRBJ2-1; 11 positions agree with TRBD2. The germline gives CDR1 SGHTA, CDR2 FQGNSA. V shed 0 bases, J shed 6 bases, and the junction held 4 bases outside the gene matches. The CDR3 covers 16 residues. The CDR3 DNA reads TGTGCCAGCAGCTTAGCAAATAGCGGGAGGGCCAATGAGCAGTTCTTC. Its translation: CASSLANSGRANEQFF.

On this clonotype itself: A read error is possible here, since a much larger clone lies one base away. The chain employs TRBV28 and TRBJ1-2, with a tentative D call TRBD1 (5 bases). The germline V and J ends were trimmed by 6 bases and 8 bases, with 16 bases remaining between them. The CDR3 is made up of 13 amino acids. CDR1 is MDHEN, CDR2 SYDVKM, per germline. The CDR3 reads CASSPDGAGGYTF. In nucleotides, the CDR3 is TGTGCCAGCAGCCCAGACGGGGCGGGGGGCTACACCTTC.

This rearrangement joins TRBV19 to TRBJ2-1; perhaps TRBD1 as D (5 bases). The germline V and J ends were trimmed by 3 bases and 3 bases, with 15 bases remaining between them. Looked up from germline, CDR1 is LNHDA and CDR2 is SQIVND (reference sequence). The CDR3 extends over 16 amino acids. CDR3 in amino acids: CASSIGPGSIYNEQFF. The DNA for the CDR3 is TGTGCCAGTAGTATCGGGCCAGGGTCGATCTACAATGAGCAGTTCTTC. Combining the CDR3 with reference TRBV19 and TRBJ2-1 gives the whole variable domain DGGITQSPKYLFRKEGQNVTLSCEQNLNHDAMYWYRQDPGQGLRLIYYSQIVNDFQKGDIAEGYSVSREKKESFPLTVTSAQKNPTAFYLCASSIGPGSIYNEQFFGPGTRLTVL.

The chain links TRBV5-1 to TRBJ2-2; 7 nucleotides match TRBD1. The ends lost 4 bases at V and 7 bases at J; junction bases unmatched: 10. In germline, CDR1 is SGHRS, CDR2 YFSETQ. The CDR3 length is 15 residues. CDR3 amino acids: CASSERQGSGGELFF. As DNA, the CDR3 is TGCGCCAGCAGCGAACGACAGGGCAGTGGCGGGGAGCTGTTTTTT. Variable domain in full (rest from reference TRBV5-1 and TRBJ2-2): KAGVTQTPRYLIKTRGQQVTLSCSPISGHRSVSWYQQTPGQGLQFLFEYFSETQRNKGNFPGRFSGRQFSNSRSEMNVSTLELGDSALYLCASSERQGSGGELFFGEGSRLTVL.

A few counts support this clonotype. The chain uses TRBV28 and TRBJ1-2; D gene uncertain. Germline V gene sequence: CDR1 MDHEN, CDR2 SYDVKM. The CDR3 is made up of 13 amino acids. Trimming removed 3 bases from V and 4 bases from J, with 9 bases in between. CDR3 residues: CASSFSQSYGYTF. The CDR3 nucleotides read TGTGCCAGCAGTTTTAGTCAGAGCTATGGCTACACCTTC.

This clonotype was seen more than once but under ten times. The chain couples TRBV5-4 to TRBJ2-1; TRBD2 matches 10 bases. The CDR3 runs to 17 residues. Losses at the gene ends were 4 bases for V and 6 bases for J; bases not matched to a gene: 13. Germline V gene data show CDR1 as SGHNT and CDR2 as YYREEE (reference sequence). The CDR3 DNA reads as TGTGCCAGCAGCCCTGAACTAGCGGGATATTCCCTCAATGAGCAGTTCTTC. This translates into CASSPELAGYSLNEQFF.

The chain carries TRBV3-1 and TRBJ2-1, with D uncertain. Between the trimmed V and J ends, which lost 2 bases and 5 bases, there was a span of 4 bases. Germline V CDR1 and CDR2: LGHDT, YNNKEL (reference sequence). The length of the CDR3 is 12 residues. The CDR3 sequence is CASSQLNNEQFF. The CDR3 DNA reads TGTGCCAGCAGCCAACTAAACAATGAGCAGTTCTTC.